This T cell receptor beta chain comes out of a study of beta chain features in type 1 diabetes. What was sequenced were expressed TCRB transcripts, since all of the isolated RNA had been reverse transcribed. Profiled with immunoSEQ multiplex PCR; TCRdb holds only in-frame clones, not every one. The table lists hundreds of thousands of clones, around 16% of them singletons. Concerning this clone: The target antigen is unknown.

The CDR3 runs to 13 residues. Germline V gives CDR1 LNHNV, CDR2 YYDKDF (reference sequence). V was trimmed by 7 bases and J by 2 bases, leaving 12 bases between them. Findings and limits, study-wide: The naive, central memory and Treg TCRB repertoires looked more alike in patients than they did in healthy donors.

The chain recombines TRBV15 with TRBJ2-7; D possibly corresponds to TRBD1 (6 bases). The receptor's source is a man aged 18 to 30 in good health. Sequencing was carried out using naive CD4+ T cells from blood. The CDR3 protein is CATTEQGAYEQYF. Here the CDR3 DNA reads TGTGCCACCACGGAACAGGGAGCCTACGAGCAGTACTTC.